Reported below is one TCR beta chain. The antigen remains undetermined. These data come from a study of blood T cell dynamics during melanoma immunotherapy. The time point: week 3, after first cycle of checkpoint inhibitor. At 12 weeks after first infusion, RECIST 1.1 defined response for most patients. Patients with prior systemic cancer treatment, concomitant immunosuppressants, or other active malignancies were excluded. The study's findings and limits: Cell-free DNA CDR3 sequences most resembled the immune-effector CD8+ subset, which was also most clonal. It remained unknown if the driving T cell clones were melanoma-specific.

Data came from immunoSEQ multiplex PCR; TCRdb stores just in-frame clones and leaves some out. The sample has under 15,000 clones, about 90% seen once. Germline CDR1 reads MNHEY; CDR2 reads SMNVEV (reference sequence). Trimming left V 5 bases short and J 3 bases short, with 14 bases between. This CDR3 comprises 14 residues. The chain couples TRBV27 to TRBJ2-7, with a possible D match to TRBD2 (5 bases). This clonotype was sampled from a human donor with melanoma. This specimen was effector memory CD8+ T cells from blood, taken from a patient treated with checkpoint blockade. DNA for the CDR3: TGTGCCAGCAGTCCTTACCGGGAACACTACGAGCAGTACTTC. Amino acid sequence: CASSPYREHYEQYF.